This T cell receptor (beta chain) was captured by sequencing in a study of CD8+ T cells in alopecia areata. Treatment indicated: oral pan-JAK inhibitor, 5-10 mg twice daily. Peripheral blood samples and lesional scalp punch biopsies were obtained from alopecia areata patients. General study results and limits: An increase in clonality over normal scalp was evident in lesional scalp, especially alopecia totalis/universalis.

This clone came up many times. What it recognizes is unknown. Sequencing used cDNA as its template, made by extracting RNA and reverse transcribing it. The method was immunoSEQ multiplex PCR; TCRdb's version includes in-frame clones alone and lacks a portion of them. The sample has 150,000 to 200,000 clones, 60% seen once. The V gene's germline CDR1 is SGHVS and CDR2 FQNEAQ. V lost 10 bases, J lost 2 bases, and 7 bases stayed unmatched. CDR3 length: 14 residues. The source of this sequence is a human donor with alopecia areata. The sample was CD4+ T cells sorted from blood, taken at week 24, from a patient treated with tofacitinib. This chain uses TRBV7-8 with TRBJ2-2; 7 bases align to TRBD2. This CDR3 reads CATSGGPNTGELFF. The CDR3 bases are TGTGCCACCTCGGGGGGACCAAACACCGGGGAGCTGTTTTTT.